The clone carrying this T cell receptor (beta chain) showed up just once. The authors' processing: Reference gene primer amplification gave nucleated cell count estimates. Libraries were prepared by immunoSEQ multiplex PCR; TCRdb keeps only in-frame clonotypes and omits some of them. V and J calls and clone size are those listed in that table; D and trimming were worked out from the DNA. The sample carries around 160,000 clones, 93% recorded once. The sample is drawn from a study of blood T cell repertoires in COVID-19. The receptor's source is a woman aged 60-75 years with COVID-19, enrolled during active disease. The sequenced sample consisted of peripheral blood.

CDR3 residues: CASSLGTGGAINEQYF. The DNA of the CDR3 is TGCGCCAGCAGCTTGGGGACAGGGGGCGCGATAAACGAGCAGTACTTC. The V and J genes are TRBV5-1 and TRBJ2-7; 11 bases match TRBD1. J was trimmed by 5 bases and V by 0 bases; bases with no gene match: 7. This CDR3 has 16 amino acids. Germline V lookup: CDR1 SGHRS, CDR2 YFSETQ.